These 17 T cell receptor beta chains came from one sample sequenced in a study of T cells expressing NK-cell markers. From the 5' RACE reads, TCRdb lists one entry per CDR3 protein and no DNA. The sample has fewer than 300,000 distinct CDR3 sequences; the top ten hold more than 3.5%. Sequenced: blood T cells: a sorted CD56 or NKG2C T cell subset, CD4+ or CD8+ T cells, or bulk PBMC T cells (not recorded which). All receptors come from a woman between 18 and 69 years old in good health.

CDR3 sequence reads: CASSHTSGRNEQFF. This chain joins TRBV12-3 or TRBV12-4 and TRBJ2-1; TCRdb selects TRBD2, and the lack of DNA leaves this call unchecked. This CDR3 contains 14 residues.

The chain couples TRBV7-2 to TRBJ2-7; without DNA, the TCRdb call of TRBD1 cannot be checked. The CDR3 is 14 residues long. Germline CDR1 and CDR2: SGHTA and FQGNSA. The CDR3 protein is CASSYNGQGYEQYF.

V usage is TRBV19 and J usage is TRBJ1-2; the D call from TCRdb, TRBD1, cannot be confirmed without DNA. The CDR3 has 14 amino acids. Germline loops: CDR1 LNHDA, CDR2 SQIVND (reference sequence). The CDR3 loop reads CASSMMGQNYGYTF.

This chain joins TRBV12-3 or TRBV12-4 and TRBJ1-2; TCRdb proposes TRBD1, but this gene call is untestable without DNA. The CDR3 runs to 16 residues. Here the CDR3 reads CASLRDGGGRNYGYTF.

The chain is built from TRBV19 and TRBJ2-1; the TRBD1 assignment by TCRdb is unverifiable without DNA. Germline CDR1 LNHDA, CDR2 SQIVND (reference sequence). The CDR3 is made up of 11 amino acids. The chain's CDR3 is CASSGGDEQFF.

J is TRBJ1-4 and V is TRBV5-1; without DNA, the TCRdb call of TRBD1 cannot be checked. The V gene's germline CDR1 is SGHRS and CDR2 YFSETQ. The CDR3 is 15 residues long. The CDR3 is CASRRQSTTNEKLFF.

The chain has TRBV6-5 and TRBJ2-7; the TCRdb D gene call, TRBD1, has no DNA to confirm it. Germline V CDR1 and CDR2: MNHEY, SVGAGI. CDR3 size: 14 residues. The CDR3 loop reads CASSYSQGGYEQYF.

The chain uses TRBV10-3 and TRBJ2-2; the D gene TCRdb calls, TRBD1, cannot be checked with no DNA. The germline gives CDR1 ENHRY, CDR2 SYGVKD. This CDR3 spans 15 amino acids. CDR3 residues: CAISQGAGNTGELFF.

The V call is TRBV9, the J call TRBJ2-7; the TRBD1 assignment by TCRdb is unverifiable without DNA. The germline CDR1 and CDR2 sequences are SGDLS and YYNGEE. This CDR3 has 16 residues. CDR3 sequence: CASSVKGGGPTYEQYF.

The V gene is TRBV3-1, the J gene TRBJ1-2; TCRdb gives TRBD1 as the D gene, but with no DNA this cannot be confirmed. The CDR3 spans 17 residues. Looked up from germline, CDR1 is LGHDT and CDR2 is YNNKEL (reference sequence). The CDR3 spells CASSHPGTGGPNYGYTF.

Here the CDR3 reads CASSIWGGDNYGYTF. The chain joins TRBV12-3 or TRBV12-4 to TRBJ1-2; the TCRdb D gene call, TRBD1, has no DNA to confirm it. The CDR3 spans 15 residues.

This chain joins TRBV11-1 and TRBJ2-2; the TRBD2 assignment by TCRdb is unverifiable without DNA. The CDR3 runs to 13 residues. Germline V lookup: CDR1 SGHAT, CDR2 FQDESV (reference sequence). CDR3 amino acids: CASNGGLTGELFF.

This chain's CDR3 is CASSYALRSGRVHEQYF. The chain is built from TRBV6-5 and TRBJ2-7; TCRdb returns TRBD2, unconfirmable since there is no DNA. The CDR3 runs 17 residues. Germline V gives CDR1 MNHEY, CDR2 SVGAGI.

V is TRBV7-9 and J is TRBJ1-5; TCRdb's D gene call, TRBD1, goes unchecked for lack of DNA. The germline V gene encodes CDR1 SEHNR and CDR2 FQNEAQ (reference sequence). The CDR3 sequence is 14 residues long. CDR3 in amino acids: CASSETGSNQPQHF.

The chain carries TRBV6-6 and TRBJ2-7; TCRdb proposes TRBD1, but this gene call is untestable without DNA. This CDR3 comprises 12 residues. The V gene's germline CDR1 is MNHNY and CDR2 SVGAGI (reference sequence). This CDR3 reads CASSTTGYEQYF.

The chain's CDR3 is CSATGVRRGGQETQYF. V gene TRBV20-1 combines with J gene TRBJ2-5; the D call of TRBD2 rests on TCRdb alone, since no DNA is present to check it. The CDR3 contains 16 residues. CDR1 is DFQATT and CDR2 is SNEGSKA in the germline V gene (reference sequence).

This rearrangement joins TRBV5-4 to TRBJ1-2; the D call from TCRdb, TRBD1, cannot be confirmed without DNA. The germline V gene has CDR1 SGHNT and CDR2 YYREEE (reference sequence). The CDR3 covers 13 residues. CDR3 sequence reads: CASSTTGGEGYTF.